Listed below are T cell receptor beta chains from one sample, sequenced in a study of radiotherapy plus CTLA-4 blockade in lung cancer. Assay: immunoSEQ multiplex PCR; the TCRdb copy retains only in-frame clones and omits some. The profile shows roughly 25,000 clones, around 66% of them singletons. Specimen: peripheral blood, collected from a patient treated with radiotherapy plus ipilimumab. These receptors were taken from a human donor with non-small cell lung cancer who had stable disease on radiotherapy plus ipilimumab. CDR3s leave out the opening cysteine and the closing phenylalanine or tryptophan. For some rows the clone size is stated as once, few or many, or as a class when expanded; others skip it.

>TRBV4-3|TRBJ2-6|NA
ASSQVVREFGSVGANVLT
>TRBV11-2|TRBJ1-3|NA
ASILSGPGNTIY
>TRBV11-1|TRBJ2-7|once
ASSPGQGASYEQY
>TRBV5-1|TRBJ2-5|many
ASTRGGVSPETQY
>TRBV7-3|TRBJ2-3|once
ASSLSFGDTQY
>TRBV14|TRBJ2-3|NA
ASSLGQDTDTQY
>TRBV19|TRBJ1-1|NA
ARIIGTEEAF
>TRBV4-1|TRBJ2-1|NA
ASSQARASGPRF
>TRBV10-3|TRBJ2-7|NA
AIGQGGDEQY
>TRBV19|TRBJ1-1|NA
ASRTQSELNTEAF
>TRBV5-6|TRBJ1-1|NA
ASSLTINTEAF
>TRBV11-2|TRBJ2-1|once
ASNHFNNEQF
>TRBV28|TRBJ2-2|NA
ASSLRNTGELF
>TRBV7-2|TRBJ1-1|NA
AGSLRRTGGEAF
>TRBV6-1|TRBJ1-5|NA
ASSSKSNQPQH
>TRBV18|TRBJ2-1|NA
ASSETSGRIRAYNEQF
>TRBV11-2|TRBJ2-1|NA
ASSAQGLAGHEQF
>TRBV25-1|TRBJ2-1|few
ASRRDGRNEQF
>TRBV5-1|TRBJ2-2|NA
ASSLSLGDTGELF
>TRBV11-3|TRBJ2-1|NA
ASSYTRIHEQF
>TRBV6-1|TRBJ1-5|NA
ASRRVDNQPQH
>TRBV6-5|TRBJ2-3|NA
ASKRPYGSDTQY
>TRBV18|TRBJ2-3|once
ASSPTGQSTDTQY
>TRBV19|TRBJ2-1|NA
ASRDRGLSYNEQF
>TRBV5-4|TRBJ1-1|NA
ASSFISGGEAF
>TRBV7-9|TRBJ1-1|NA
ASSPPWRENTEAF
>TRBV18|TRBJ2-6|few
ASSPRAGANVLT
>TRBV7-8|TRBJ2-7|NA
ASSSGLAVYEQY
>TRBV27|TRBJ2-7|NA
ATRKRVGEQY
>TRBV6-6|TRBJ1-4|NA
ASSYGGVREKLF
>TRBV27|TRBJ2-3|NA
ASSRVRIVSTDTQY
>TRBV11-3|TRBJ1-2|few
ASSLTPGQGAPGYT
>TRBV25-1|TRBJ2-2|NA
ASSGRDNTGELF
>TRBV7-9|TRBJ1-1|NA
ASSSQGRGTEAF
>TRBV7-8|TRBJ1-2|few
ASSIKTGRTANYGYT
>TRBV28|TRBJ1-1|NA
ASTPGRMNTEAF
>TRBV15|TRBJ1-3|few
ATSSRDRGGNTIY
>TRBV7-9|TRBJ2-5|few
ASSLLPAGEETQY
>TRBV29-1|TRBJ1-1|NA
SVTLSGGRFTEAF
>TRBV7-9|TRBJ2-7|once
ASSYSGSGTYEQY
>TRBV7-2|TRBJ2-3|NA
ASSLTSGFSTDTQY
>TRBV7-6|TRBJ2-3|few
ASSAGTDTQY
>TRBV6-5|TRBJ2-1|NA
ASSYLGENEQF